In this sample, the clone carrying this T cell receptor (beta chain) turned up a few times. Method: immunoSEQ multiplex PCR; TCRdb's copy keeps in-frame clones and lacks some. The sample contains approximately 240,000 clones, about 88% of which appear only once. These data belong to a study of blood T cell repertoires in COVID-19. CDR1 and CDR2 (germline): GTSNPN, SVGIG (reference sequence). CDR3 length: 13 amino acids. V was pared by 1 base and J by 5 bases, with 11 bases between. The chain couples TRBV30 to TRBJ1-1; a weak D match, TRBD1 (6 bases). The specimen was peripheral blood. The sequence was collected from a man in his forties or fifties who had recovered from COVID-19. Here the CDR3 reads CAWSGGGRTEAFF. The CDR3 DNA reads TGTGCCTGGAGTGGGGGGGGGCGGACTGAAGCTTTCTTT.